Presented here are 24 T cell receptor beta chains from one specimen sequenced in a study of T-cell memory formation after mild COVID-19. Using its own MiXCR run on the 5' RACE reads, TCRdb lists one record per CDR3 protein. The sample holds roughly 340,000 distinct CDR3 sequences; roughly 15% are singletons and the top ten take 20% to 25%. Sequencing was performed on PBMCs or a T cell subset sorted from them (not recorded which). These receptors were collected from a man between 18 and 35 years old who had mild COVID-19 (a few samples of this study predate the infection). Cell type and time point are not known.

V usage is TRBV3-1 and J usage is TRBJ2-7; 7 bases match TRBD2. Germline V gene data show CDR1 as LGHDT and CDR2 as YNNKEL (reference sequence). CDR3 length equals 13 residues. V lost 4 bases and J lost 7; bases outside the gene matches: 7. In DNA, the CDR3 is TGTGCCAGCAGCCGCCGGCGGGAGTCGGAGCAGTACTTC. This sequence encodes CASSRRRESEQYF.

CDR3 nucleotide sequence: TGTGCCAGCAGGCCCGGGCGCGGTAGCACAGATACGCAGTATTTT. It specifies CASRPGRGSTDTQYF. V usage is TRBV12-3 or TRBV12-4 and J usage is TRBJ2-3; D is uncertain. The germline V and J ends were trimmed by 6 bases and 0 bases, with 13 bases remaining between them. This CDR3 comprises 15 residues.

The sample holds a few counts of this clonotype. The gene calls are TRBV6-6 and TRBJ2-2; D may be TRBD1 or TRBD2 (5 bases each). Germline CDR1 reads MNHNY; CDR2 reads SVGAGI (reference sequence). V was shortened by 2 bases and J by 3 bases, with 28 bases between the two germline ends. The CDR3 sequence is 21 residues long. The CDR3 loop reads CASSYTHRDPTELSYTGELFF. The DNA of the CDR3 is TGTGCCAGCAGTTACACCCACCGGGACCCCACCGAACTATCTTACACCGGGGAGCTGTTTTTT.

This clonotype was seen a handful of times. The chain uses TRBV6-6 and TRBJ2-7; D unclear. Trimming left V 0 bases short and J 2 bases short, with 2 bases between. The CDR3 consists of 12 residues. From germline, CDR1 is MNHNY and CDR2 SVGAGI (reference sequence). CDR3 residues: CASSYSTYEQYF. The CDR3 DNA follows: TGTGCCAGCAGTTACTCGACCTACGAGCAGTACTTC.

This sequence joins TRBV5-1 and TRBJ1-1, with 10 bases aligning to TRBD1. The germline V gene encodes CDR1 SGHRS and CDR2 YFSETQ. CDR3 length: 14 amino acids. Trimming at V came to 3 bases and at J to 5 bases, leaving 4 bases not matched to a gene. CDR3 DNA sequence: TGCGCCAGCAGCTGGGACAGGGGTGGAACTGAAGCTTTCTTT. Translating gives CASSWDRGGTEAFF.

The chain employs TRBV11-2 and TRBJ2-1; 9 positions agree with TRBD2. Germline lookup yields CDR1 SGHAT and CDR2 FQNNGV. CDR3 length equals 16 residues. The V gene end was trimmed by 7 bases and the J gene end by 0 bases; junction bases not matched to a gene: 7. CDR3 residues: CASIMGRGGSYNEQFF. CDR3 nucleotides: TGTGCCAGCATTATGGGGCGGGGGGGCTCCTACAATGAGCAGTTCTTC.

Only a few counts were recorded for this clonotype. V usage is TRBV7-8 and J usage is TRBJ1-2; 9 positions agree with TRBD1. V lost 3 bases and J lost 1; bases outside the gene matches: 0. The CDR3 runs to 14 residues. In germline, CDR1 is SGHVS, CDR2 FQNEAQ. The CDR3 region is CASSLTGGNYGYTF. Here the CDR3 DNA reads TGTGCCAGCAGCTTGACAGGGGGTAACTATGGCTACACCTTC.

This chain links TRBV12-3 or TRBV12-4 with TRBJ1-5; D is undetermined. The CDR3 has 12 amino acids. Trimming pared 1 base from V and 7 bases from J, leaving 5 bases between. CDR3 in amino acids: CASSLGKQPQHF. The CDR3 bases are TGTGCCAGCAGTTTAGGGAAGCAGCCCCAGCATTTT.

The V and J genes are TRBV18 and TRBJ1-6; perhaps TRBD1 as D (5 bases). From germline, CDR1 is KGHSH and CDR2 LQKENI. The CDR3 spans 15 residues. Trimming took off 3 bases at V and 14 bases at J, with 20 bases between the two ends. DNA for the CDR3: TGTGCCAGCTCACCGCCCGGGACGGGGTCAATCACCCTCCACTTT. This codes for CASSPPGTGSITLHF. Complete variable domain (other parts from reference TRBV18 and TRBJ1-6): NAGVMQNPRHLVRRRGQEARLRCSPMKGHSHVYWYRQLPEEGLKFMVYLQKENIIDESGMPKERFSAEFPKEGPSILRIQQVVRGDSAAYFCASSPPGTGSITLHFGNGTRLTVT.

This clonotype was seen more than once but under ten times. This chain uses TRBV20-1 with TRBJ2-5; a possible D gene is TRBD2 (6 bases). This CDR3 is 16 amino acids long. CDR1 and CDR2 (germline): DFQATT, SNEGSKA (reference sequence). The V gene lost 6 bases and the J gene lost 1 base, with 21 bases spanning the gap. For the CDR3, the DNA is TGCAGTGCCCCAGGCGGGCGGGGTGAACCCCAAGAGACCCAGTACTTC. This translates into CSAPGGRGEPQETQYF.

This clonotype has just a few counts. The chain employs TRBV5-4 and TRBJ2-1; D is undetermined. V lost 4 bases to trimming and J lost 6 bases, with 11 bases between them. The CDR3 length is 13 residues. In germline, CDR1 is SGHNT, CDR2 YYREEE (reference sequence). CDR3 sequence reads: CASSPAPINEQFF. The DNA of the CDR3 is TGTGCCAGCAGCCCAGCCCCCATCAATGAGCAGTTCTTC.

This chain uses TRBV7-2 with TRBJ2-3; TRBD2 matches 7 bases. Trimming took 0 bases from V and 2 from J; bases not matched to a gene: 5. This CDR3 spans 16 amino acids. CDR1 is SGHTA and CDR2 is FQGNSA in the germline V gene. The CDR3 sequence: CASSLAVAGPTDTQYF. The CDR3 DNA is TGTGCCAGCAGCTTAGCAGTAGCGGGCCCCACAGATACGCAGTATTTT.

The rearrangement joins TRBV5-1 to TRBJ1-3; D gene ambiguous. Germline V gene sequence: CDR1 SGHRS, CDR2 YFSETQ. The CDR3 runs 14 residues. V was shortened by 1 base and J by 0 bases, with 5 bases between the two germline ends. CDR3 in amino acids: CASSLSTSGNTIYF. The CDR3 coding sequence is TGCGCCAGCAGCTTGTCAACCTCTGGAAACACCATATATTTT.

This chain uses TRBV7-2 with TRBJ1-1; no clear D. V lost 5 bases and J lost 4, with 17 bases in between. Germline V gives CDR1 SGHTA, CDR2 FQGNSA. The CDR3 is 15 residues long. The chain's CDR3 is CASSPWIGPSTEAFF. CDR3 DNA: TGTGCCAGCAGCCCATGGATCGGTCCGAGCACTGAAGCTTTCTTT.

This clonotype was found a few times. V is TRBV7-9 and J is TRBJ2-3; 8 bases match TRBD2. V lost 5 bases, J lost 5 bases, and 12 bases stayed unmatched. The length of the CDR3 is 16 residues. CDR1 and CDR2 (germline): SEHNR, FQNEAQ (reference sequence). For the CDR3, the DNA is TGTGCCAGCAGCCTCGGGGGTAGCGGGGCCAAAGATACGCAGTATTTT. Translated: CASSLGGSGAKDTQYF.

This clonotype was counted only a few times. The genes are TRBV20-1 and TRBJ2-3; possibly TRBD2 for D (6 bases). Germline CDR1 is DFQATT and CDR2 is SNEGSKA (reference sequence). This CDR3 has 13 residues. Between the trimmed V and J ends, which lost 7 bases and 5 bases, there was a span of 16 bases. CDR3 nucleotide sequence: TGCAGTGGAGGACCGGGGGAACTAGATACGCAGTATTTT. This sequence encodes CSGGPGELDTQYF.

This sequence joins TRBV4-3 and TRBJ2-5; D possibly corresponds to TRBD2 (6 bases). V lost 4 bases, J lost 6 bases, and 18 bases lay in between. The germline V gene has CDR1 LGHNA and CDR2 YSLEER. The CDR3 spans 15 residues. CDR3 DNA sequence: TGCGCCAGCAGCCGCCTCGCGGGGTCCGGGCAGACCCAGTACTTC. Protein: CASSRLAGSGQTQYF.

In the case of this clonotype: One end of the junction varies from germline; a read error may be responsible. The chain has TRBV18 and TRBJ2-6; D call uncertain. Germline V gene sequence: CDR1 KGHSH, CDR2 LQKENI. The CDR3 runs 16 residues. CDR3 loop: CAGSPRSGAGANVLTF. CDR3 DNA sequence: TGTGCCGGCTCACCACGGTCAGGCGCTGGGGCCAACGTCCTGACTTTC.

The chain couples TRBV4-2 to TRBJ2-3; 7 nucleotides line up with TRBD1. V lost 0 bases to trimming and J lost 4 bases; unmatched junction nucleotides: 7. CDR1 is LGHNA, CDR2 YNFKEQ, per germline. The CDR3 covers 16 residues. CDR3 bases: TGTGCCAGCAGCCAAGAGAGGGGGCATGGGGCAGATACGCAGTATTTT. Translated, it gives CASSQERGHGADTQYF.

This clonotype was found many times. The gene calls are TRBV6-5 and TRBJ1-1; a possible D gene is TRBD1 (6 bases). V was clipped by 2 bases and J by 4 bases, with 14 bases between them. Germline V gene data show CDR1 as MNHEY and CDR2 as SVGAGI. The CDR3 sequence is 15 residues long. CDR3 loop: CASSYRSAGATEAFF. The CDR3 DNA follows: TGTGCCAGCAGTTACAGGTCGGCAGGGGCCACTGAAGCTTTCTTT.

This clonotype came up a few times. The chain links TRBV7-6 to TRBJ2-1, with 11 bases identical to TRBD2. The CDR3 sequence is 15 residues long. With 3 bases clipped from V and 6 bases from J, the junction kept 4 bases outside the gene matches. Germline CDR1 reads SGHVS; CDR2 reads FNYEAQ. The CDR3: CASSLVAGGFNEQFF. The CDR3 region has the DNA TGTGCCAGCAGCTTGGTAGCGGGGGGGTTCAATGAGCAGTTCTTC.

This clonotype was seen more than once but under ten times. J is TRBJ2-5 and V is TRBV2, with D unresolved. This CDR3 spans 17 amino acids. CDR1 and CDR2 from the germline V gene are SNHLY and FYNNEI. Trimming pared 0 bases from V and 4 bases from J, leaving 18 bases between. As DNA, the CDR3 is TGTGCCAGCAGTGAAGCTCAGATGGCCCTGGCTGGAGAGACCCAGTACTTC. Protein product: CASSEAQMALAGETQYF. The whole variable domain, filled in from reference TRBV2 and TRBJ2-5, reads EPEVTQTPSHQVTQMGQEVILRCVPISNHLYFYWYRQILGQKVEFLVSFYNNEISEKSEIFDDQFSVERPDGSNFTLKIRSTKLEDSAMYFCASSEAQMALAGETQYFGPGTRLLVL.

V gene TRBV20-1 combines with J gene TRBJ2-3; D is possibly TRBD2 (6 bases). V lost 0 bases, J lost 3 bases, and 13 bases lay in between. The CDR3 runs 15 residues. CDR1 DFQATT and CDR2 SNEGSKA come from the germline V gene (reference sequence). The CDR3 is CSAREARGVTDTQYF. The CDR3 DNA reads TGCAGTGCTAGAGAGGCGCGGGGCGTTACAGATACGCAGTATTTT.

The chain joins TRBV6-5 to TRBJ2-7; the D gene is possibly TRBD1 (5 bases). The CDR3 consists of 14 residues. Deletions cut 9 bases from V and 0 bases from J, with 15 bases between. The germline gives CDR1 MNHEY, CDR2 SVGAGI. CDR3 in amino acids: CASKVIGASYEQYF. Here the CDR3 DNA reads TGTGCCAGTAAGGTTATAGGGGCCTCCTACGAGCAGTACTTC.